One and the same sample provided the 28 T cell receptor beta chains below, sequenced in a study of CD8+CD57+ T cells in acquired aplastic anemia. Selection for sequencing was limited to patients who had shown CD8+CD57+ cell expansion by flow cytometry. The TCR beta profiling, which covered VDJ combination and CDR3 sequence, was carried out using genomic DNA as the template. MiXCR, applied by TCRdb to the reads, yields one record per CDR3 protein. Of about 220,000 distinct CDR3 sequences in the sample, more than 45% were seen once. What was sequenced was sorted CD4+, CD8+, or CD8+CD57+ T cells (not recorded which) from PBMCs. The receptors originated from a human donor with aplastic anemia.

In regard to this clonotype: One end of the junction fails to match germline, which may point to a read error. The J gene is TRBJ2-7, the V gene TRBV19; D gene uncertain. In germline, CDR1 is LNHDA, CDR2 SQIVND (reference sequence). The CDR3 runs to 13 residues. CDR3 loop: CASARFESYEQYF. In DNA form, the CDR3 reads TGCGCCAGCGCGCGGTTTGAGTCCTACGAGCAGTACTTC.

This chain joins TRBV29-1 and TRBJ1-2, with D possibly matching TRBD1 (5 bases). Trimming cost V 2 bases and J 0 bases, with 22 bases left between them. Looked up from germline, CDR1 is SQVTM and CDR2 is ANQGSEA. CDR3 size: 18 residues. In DNA form, the CDR3 reads TGCAGCGTTGAACCCCCAATAGGTTCGGGGGTTTCTAACTATGGCTACACCTTC. Translating gives CSVEPPIGSGVSNYGYTF.

The chain links TRBV10-3 to TRBJ2-1; 12 bases are shared with TRBD2. The CDR3 runs 16 residues. CDR1 is ENHRY, CDR2 SYGVKD, per germline. J was trimmed by 8 bases and V by 5 bases; bases with no gene match: 10. Here the CDR3 DNA reads TGTGCCATCAGTTGGACTAGCGGGAATCCCCTCTATGAGCAGTTCTTC. This translates into CAISWTSGNPLYEQFF.

This clonotype has a count of ten or more. J is TRBJ1-2 and V is TRBV13, with 8 bases identical to TRBD1. The CDR3 sequence is 15 residues long. J gave up 4 bases and V 4 bases, and 8 bases lay outside the gene matches. Germline V gene data show CDR1 as PRHDT and CDR2 as FYEKMQ (reference sequence). CDR3 region: CASSSTGGGPYGYTF. The CDR3 DNA is TGTGCCAGCAGCTCCACAGGGGGTGGACCCTATGGCTACACCTTC.

Note on this clonotype: One junction end disagrees with the germline gene, perhaps due to a read error. The chain carries TRBV6-6 and TRBJ1-1; D is ambiguous. CDR1 is MNHNY and CDR2 is SVGAGI in the germline V gene (reference sequence). The CDR3 spans 15 residues. CDR3 in amino acids: CASSYNSGRYTGAFF. CDR3 DNA: TGTGCCAGCAGTTATAATAGCGGGAGATACACTGGAGCTTTCTTT.

This clonotype showed up many times. The chain is built from TRBV7-9 and TRBJ2-3, with 8 bases identical to TRBD2. J was trimmed by 7 bases and V by 8 bases; bases with no gene match: 8. CDR3 size: 13 residues. CDR1 SEHNR and CDR2 FQNEAQ come from the germline V gene (reference sequence). The CDR3 sequence: CASRGGGDNTQYF. The CDR3, as DNA: TGTGCCAGCCGGGGGGGAGGGGATAATACGCAGTATTTT.

The chain recombines TRBV29-1 with TRBJ1-2; D not certain. CDR1 and CDR2 from the germline V gene are SQVTM and ANQGSEA. The V gene lost 7 bases and the J gene lost 2 bases, with 8 bases spanning the gap. This CDR3 comprises 11 residues. Here the CDR3 reads CSAAGNYGYTF. The CDR3 bases are TGCAGCGCCGCGGGGAACTATGGCTACACCTTC.

This sequence joins TRBV7-8 and TRBJ2-7; 9 positions match TRBD1. CDR3 length: 18 residues. The V gene end was trimmed by 5 bases and the J gene end by 4 bases; junction bases not matched to a gene: 18. Germline V gives CDR1 SGHVS, CDR2 FQNEAQ. The CDR3 DNA reads as TGTGCCAGCAGCACAGACAGGGGCCTAGTTGGACAGGGGTACGAGCAGTACTTC. It specifies CASSTDRGLVGQGYEQYF.

The chain uses TRBV15 and TRBJ2-1, with TRBD1 matching over 10 bases. V dropped 8 bases and J dropped 8; count of bases not matched to a gene: 9. The germline V gene has CDR1 LNHNV and CDR2 YYDKDF (reference sequence). The CDR3 is 14 residues long. As DNA, the CDR3 is TGTGCCACCTTGTTGGACAGGGGGAGGTATGAGCAGTTCTTC. Translating gives CATLLDRGRYEQFF.

This clonotype was observed at least ten times. This chain uses TRBV9 with TRBJ2-1; D uncertain. Per germline, CDR1 SGDLS and CDR2 YYNGEE. Trimming cost V 4 bases and J 6 bases, with 17 bases left between them. The CDR3 contains 15 residues. The CDR3 DNA sequence: TGTGCCAGCAGCCCGAGAACCCGGCAGAGCAATGAGCAGTTCTTC. This encodes CASSPRTRQSNEQFF.

This clonotype was observed a few times. The rearrangement links TRBV28 to TRBJ1-3; D gene uncertain. The CDR3 totals 17 residues. Trimming pared 8 bases from V and 2 bases from J, leaving 22 bases between. Germline CDR1 MDHEN, CDR2 SYDVKM. The CDR3 nucleotides are TGTGCCAGCCAGGACCAGGTAGCACGTACGGCTGGAAACACCATATATTTT. Translating gives CASQDQVARTAGNTIYF.

V is TRBV10-3 and J is TRBJ1-2, with TRBD1 matching 10 bases. This CDR3 contains 15 residues. V was clipped by 1 base and J by 4 bases; unmatched bases: 3. The germline V gene encodes CDR1 ENHRY and CDR2 SYGVKD. CDR3 amino acids: CAISEFGTGAYGYTF. The CDR3 nucleotides read TGTGCCATCAGTGAGTTCGGGACAGGGGCCTATGGCTACACCTTC.

The chain is built from TRBV7-9 and TRBJ1-2; weak D call: TRBD1 (6 bases). With 2 bases removed from V and 4 bases from J, the gap between germline ends came to 14 bases. From germline, CDR1 is SEHNR and CDR2 FQNEAQ (reference sequence). The CDR3 has 15 amino acids. Here the CDR3 DNA reads TGTGCCAGCAGCTTACGCCAGGGGCTCCCCTATGGCTACACCTTC. This encodes CASSLRQGLPYGYTF.

This clonotype was seen a few times. The chain uses TRBV19 and TRBJ2-2; possibly TRBD2 for D (6 bases). This CDR3 contains 13 residues. The V end was cut by 11 bases, the J end by 0 bases, with 10 bases between. Germline lookup yields CDR1 LNHDA and CDR2 SQIVND (reference sequence). CDR3 in amino acids: CAVGGTNTGELFF. CDR3 DNA sequence: TGTGCCGTCGGAGGGACGAACACCGGGGAGCTGTTTTTT.

This chain connects TRBV12-5 to TRBJ1-3, with a tentative D call TRBD1 (5 bases). Deletions cut 1 base from V and 8 bases from J, with 12 bases between. The CDR3 length is 14 residues. Germline V gives CDR1 LGHNT, CDR2 FRNRAP. In DNA form, the CDR3 reads TGTGCTAGTGGTTTGGGACTCACAGGAGACACCATATATTTT. It yields the protein CASGLGLTGDTIYF.

The chain recombines TRBV2 with TRBJ2-3, with 16 nucleotides matching TRBD2. With 5 bases clipped from V and 4 bases from J, the junction kept 9 bases outside the gene matches. CDR3 length equals 18 residues. The germline gives CDR1 SNHLY, CDR2 FYNNEI. The chain's CDR3 is CASSPTQGLAGGPDTQYF. The CDR3 DNA is TGTGCCAGCAGTCCGACCCAGGGACTAGCGGGGGGGCCAGATACGCAGTATTTT.

This clonotype was seen at least ten times. The CDR3 protein is CASSPRPYNEQFF. DNA of the CDR3: TGTGCCAGCAGCCCACGTCCCTACAATGAGCAGTTCTTC. J is TRBJ2-1 and V is TRBV7-6; D gene unclear. The CDR3 contains 13 residues. The V end lost 5 bases, the J end lost 2 bases, and 7 bases lay between the germline ends. CDR1 is SGHVS, CDR2 FNYEAQ, per germline.

There are many counts of this clonotype. This chain joins TRBV20-1 and TRBJ1-2, with a tentative D call TRBD1 (6 bases). There are 13 residues in the CDR3. CDR1 and CDR2 from the germline V gene are DFQATT and SNEGSKA (reference sequence). The V and J ends lost 2 bases and 6 bases respectively, with 13 bases between them. The CDR3, as DNA: TGCAGTGCTAGATTTGGGAGGGGGAATGGCTACACCTTC. This sequence encodes CSARFGRGNGYTF.

This clonotype was picked up a small number of times. The chain links TRBV28 to TRBJ1-1; no clear D. V lost 1 base and J 9 bases, leaving 12 bases between the germline ends. Germline assignment: CDR1 MDHEN and CDR2 SYDVKM. This CDR3 spans 13 amino acids. In DNA form, the CDR3 reads TGTGCCAGCAGTTTATTCTTCACATTCCAAGCTTTCTTT. It encodes CASSLFFTFQAFF.

Only a few counts were recorded for this clonotype. CDR3 sequence reads: CASSVQGGYNEQFF. The CDR3 DNA reads TGTGCCAGCAGTGTTCAGGGGGGGTACAATGAGCAGTTCTTC. This chain joins TRBV6-5 and TRBJ2-1; D may match TRBD1 or TRBD2 (7 bases each). The ends were cut back, 5 bases at V and 4 bases at J, with 12 bases in the middle. Germline CDR1 is MNHEY and CDR2 is SVGAGI. This CDR3 contains 14 residues.

The CDR3 DNA reads as TGTGCCAGCGAGAAGTGGGGGAGCACAGATACGCAGTATTTT. This codes for CASEKWGSTDTQYF. This chain joins TRBV12-3 or TRBV12-4 and TRBJ2-3; tentatively, D is TRBD1 or TRBD2 (5 bases each). The CDR3 is made up of 14 amino acids. The ends were cut back, 8 bases at V and 0 bases at J, with 12 bases in the middle.

This clonotype was counted ten times or more. The V call is TRBV20-1, the J call TRBJ2-3, with 9 nucleotides matching TRBD2. This CDR3 has 15 residues. Germline loops: CDR1 DFQATT, CDR2 SNEGSKA (reference sequence). After removal of 6 bases from V and 4 bases from J, the junction contained 11 bases not matched to a gene. The CDR3 loop is CSAPWAGGVPDTQYF. DNA for the CDR3: TGCAGTGCCCCGTGGGCGGGAGGGGTCCCAGATACGCAGTATTTT.

This clonotype was seen many times. The chain recombines TRBV7-6 with TRBJ1-6, with no clear D. Per germline, CDR1 SGHVS and CDR2 FNYEAQ. The V gene lost 1 base and the J gene lost 0 bases, with 16 bases spanning the gap. CDR3 length: 19 amino acids. CDR3 amino acids: CASSLELWQTSSYNSPLHF. CDR3 sequence (DNA): TGTGCCAGCAGCTTAGAATTGTGGCAGACGAGCTCCTATAATTCACCCCTCCACTTT.

This chain uses TRBV12-3 or TRBV12-4 with TRBJ1-5; possible D gene TRBD1, 6 bases. V lost 9 bases to trimming and J lost 7 bases, with 16 bases between them. CDR3 size: 13 residues. As DNA, the CDR3 is TGTGCCAGTTACTTGGGGGCAGGCCAGCCCCAGCATTTT. As protein: CASYLGAGQPQHF.

Ten or more counts support this clonotype. The chain employs TRBV5-4 and TRBJ2-7; TRBD2 matches 9 bases. The ends lost 4 bases at V and 2 bases at J; junction bases unmatched: 16. This CDR3 is built from 18 residues. The germline V gene encodes CDR1 SGHNT and CDR2 YYREEE (reference sequence). This chain's CDR3 is CASSSAGASGTRTYEQYF. The CDR3 coding sequence is TGTGCCAGCAGCAGTGCCGGGGCTAGCGGGACCCGAACCTACGAGCAGTACTTC.

On this clonotype itself: At one end, the junction sequence differs from germline, possibly due to a read error. The chain couples TRBV7-2 to TRBJ1-3; D is unclear. The CDR3 is made up of 14 amino acids. CDR1 is SGHTA, CDR2 FQGNSA, per germline. CDR3 DNA: TGTGCCAGCAGCTTAGTAGGGTCTGGAGACACCATATATTTT. It specifies CASSLVGSGDTIYF.

This clonotype was counted once. The J gene is TRBJ1-5, the V gene TRBV5-1; D unresolved. The ends were cut back, 0 bases at V and 4 bases at J, with 8 bases in the middle. Germline lookup yields CDR1 SGHRS and CDR2 YFSETQ. This CDR3 is 14 amino acids long. The CDR3 DNA is TGCGCCAGCAGCTTGGACACGGATAATCAGCCCCAGCATTTT. Protein sequence: CASSLDTDNQPQHF.

This clonotype was counted at least ten times. The CDR3 spells CSVEGGQEEDYGYTF. CDR3 DNA sequence: TGCAGCGTTGAAGGGGGACAGGAAGAAGACTATGGCTACACCTTC. The chain employs TRBV29-1 and TRBJ1-2; 8 bases map to TRBD1. In germline, CDR1 is SQVTM, CDR2 ANQGSEA. The CDR3 spans 15 residues. V lost 1 base to trimming and J lost 3 bases; unmatched junction nucleotides: 7.